This record concerns one T cell receptor beta chain sequence. The data were taken from a study of shared clonotypes between healthy human individuals. The J segment lost 4 bases and the V segment lost 5 bases, leaving 14 bases of the junction unmatched. The length of the CDR3 is 17 residues. CDR1 is KGHSH and CDR2 is LQKENI in the germline V gene. Splitting of CD4+ cells produced CD45RA+ naive and CD45RA-negative memory subsets. Assay execution proceeded at the deep level. Profiling relied on immunoSEQ multiplex PCR, and the TCRdb table lists in-frame clones only, not all of them. The repertoire consists of 2.3 million or so clones, with 85% to 95% occurring once and the leading ten covering approximately 0.4%.

Sequenced material: naive CD4+ T cells from PBMCs. The subset: CD45RA+ positively selected. V is TRBV18 and J is TRBJ2-1; 7 positions agree with TRBD2. The origin of this receptor is a man between 18 and 35 years old in good health. Some clones in this sample may be carry-over from other donors' samples. CDR3 region: CASSAGPASGPYNEQFF. The DNA for the CDR3 is TGTGCCAGCTCAGCCGGCCCGGCTAGCGGACCTTACAATGAGCAGTTCTTC. Together with reference TRBV18 and TRBJ2-1, the CDR3 gives the full variable domain: NAGVMQNPRHLVRRRGQEARLRCSPMKGHSHVYWYRQLPEEGLKFMVYLQKENIIDESGMPKERFSAEFPKEGPSILRIQQVVRGDSAAYFCASSAGPASGPYNEQFFGPGTRLTVL.